This TCR beta chain originates from a study of control samples from healthy donors and cancer patients. Repertoires were generated with immunoSEQ multiplex PCR, while TCRdb's copy carries only in-frame clones and drops some. The sample records about 140,000 clones, roughly nine tenths being singletons. The germline V and J ends were trimmed by 0 bases and 5 bases, with 16 bases remaining between them. The CDR3 spans 16 residues. CDR1 is ENHRY, CDR2 SYGVKD, per germline. This TCR derives from a man younger than 30 in good health. The chain uses TRBV10-3 and TRBJ2-5; TRBD2 might be the D (5 bases). Material for sequencing was blood. Written as DNA, the CDR3 is TGTGCCATCAGTGAGTCGCCGGGCCCTCCGGGGGAGACCCAGTACTTC. Protein: CAISESPGPPGETQYF.